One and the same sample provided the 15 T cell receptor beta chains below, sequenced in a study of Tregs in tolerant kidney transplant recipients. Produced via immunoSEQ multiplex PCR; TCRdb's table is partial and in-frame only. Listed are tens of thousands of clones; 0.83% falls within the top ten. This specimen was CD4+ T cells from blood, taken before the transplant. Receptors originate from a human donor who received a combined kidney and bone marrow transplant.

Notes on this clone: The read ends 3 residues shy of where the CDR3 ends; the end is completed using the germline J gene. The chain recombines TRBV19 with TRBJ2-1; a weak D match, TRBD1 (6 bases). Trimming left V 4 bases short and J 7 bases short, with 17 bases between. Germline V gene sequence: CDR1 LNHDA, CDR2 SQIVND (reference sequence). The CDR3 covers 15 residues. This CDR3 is CASSRPILTGNEQFF. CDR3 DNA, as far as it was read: TGTGCCAGTAGTAGACCTATCCTCACAGGGAATGAG.

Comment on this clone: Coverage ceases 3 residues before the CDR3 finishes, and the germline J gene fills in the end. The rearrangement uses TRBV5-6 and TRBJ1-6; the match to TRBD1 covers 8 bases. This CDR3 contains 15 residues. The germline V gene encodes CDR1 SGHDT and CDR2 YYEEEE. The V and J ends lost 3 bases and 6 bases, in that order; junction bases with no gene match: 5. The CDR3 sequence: CASSSNRGFNSPLHF. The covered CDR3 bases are TGTGCCAGCAGCTCGAACAGGGGGTTTAATTCACCC.

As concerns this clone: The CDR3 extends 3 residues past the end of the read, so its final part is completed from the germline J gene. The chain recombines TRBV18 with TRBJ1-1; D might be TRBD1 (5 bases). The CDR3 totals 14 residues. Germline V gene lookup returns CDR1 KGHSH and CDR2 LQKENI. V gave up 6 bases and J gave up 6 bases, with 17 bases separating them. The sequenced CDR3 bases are TGTGCCAGCTCCCCCCACCAGGGAATAGCTGAA. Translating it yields CASSPHQGIAE. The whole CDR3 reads CASSPHQGIAEAFF.

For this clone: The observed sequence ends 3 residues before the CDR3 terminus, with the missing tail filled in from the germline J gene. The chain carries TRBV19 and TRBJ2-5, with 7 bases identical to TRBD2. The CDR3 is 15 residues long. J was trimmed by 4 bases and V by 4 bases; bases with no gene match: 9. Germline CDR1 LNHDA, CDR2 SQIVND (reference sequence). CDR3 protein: CASSTDSGRGETQYF. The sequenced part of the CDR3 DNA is TGTGCCAGTAGTACCGACTCAGGGAGGGGAGAGACC.

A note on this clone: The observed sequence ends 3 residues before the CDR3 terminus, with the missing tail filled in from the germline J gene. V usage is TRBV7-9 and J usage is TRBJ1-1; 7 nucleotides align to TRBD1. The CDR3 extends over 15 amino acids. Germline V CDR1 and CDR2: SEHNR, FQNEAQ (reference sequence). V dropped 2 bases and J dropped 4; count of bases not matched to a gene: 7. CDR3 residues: CASSLRGGETTEAFF. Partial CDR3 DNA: TGTGCCAGCAGCTTAAGAGGGGGCGAGACCACTGAA.

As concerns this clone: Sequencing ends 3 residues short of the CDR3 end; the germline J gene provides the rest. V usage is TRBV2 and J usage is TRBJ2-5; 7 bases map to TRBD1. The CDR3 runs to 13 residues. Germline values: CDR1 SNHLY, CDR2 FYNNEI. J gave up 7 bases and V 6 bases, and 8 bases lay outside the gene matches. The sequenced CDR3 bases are TGTGCCAGCAGCCTCAGGGGGAGCGGGACC. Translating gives CASSLRGSGT. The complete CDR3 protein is CASSLRGSGTQYF.

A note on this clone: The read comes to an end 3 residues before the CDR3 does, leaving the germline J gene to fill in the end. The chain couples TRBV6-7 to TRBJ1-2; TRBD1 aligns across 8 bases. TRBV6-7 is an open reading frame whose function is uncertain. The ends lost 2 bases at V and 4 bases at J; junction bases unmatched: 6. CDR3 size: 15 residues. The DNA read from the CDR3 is TGTGCCAGCAGTTACCCTACAGGGGGTAGCTATGGC. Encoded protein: CASSYPTGGSYG. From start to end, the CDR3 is CASSYPTGGSYGYTF.

CDR3: CASSRMEAGDYGYTF. The CDR3 bases that were read are TGCGCCAGCAGCCGGATGGAAGCCGGGGACTATGGC. V usage is TRBV5-1 and J usage is TRBJ1-2, with no clear D. The read ends 3 residues before the CDR3 terminus; that terminus is restored from the germline J gene. This CDR3 has 15 residues. With 4 bases removed from V and 3 bases from J, the gap between germline ends came to 16 bases. Germline CDR1 and CDR2: SGHRS and YFSETQ.

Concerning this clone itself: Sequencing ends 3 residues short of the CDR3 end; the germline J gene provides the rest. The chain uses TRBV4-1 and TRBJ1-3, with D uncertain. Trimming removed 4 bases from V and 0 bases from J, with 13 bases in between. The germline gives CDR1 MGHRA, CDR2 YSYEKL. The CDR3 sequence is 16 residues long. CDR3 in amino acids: CASSRPGQSSGNTIYF. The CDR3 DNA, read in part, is TGCGCCAGCAGCCGGCCTGGGCAGAGCTCTGGAAACACC.

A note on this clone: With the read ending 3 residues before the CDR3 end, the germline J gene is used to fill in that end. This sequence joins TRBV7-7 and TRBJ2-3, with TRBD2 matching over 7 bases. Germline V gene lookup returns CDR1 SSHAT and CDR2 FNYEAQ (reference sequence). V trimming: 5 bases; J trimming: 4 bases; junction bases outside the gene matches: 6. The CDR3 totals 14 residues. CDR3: CASSPGLVADTQYF. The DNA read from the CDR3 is TGTGCCAGCAGCCCCGGACTAGTGGCAGATACG.

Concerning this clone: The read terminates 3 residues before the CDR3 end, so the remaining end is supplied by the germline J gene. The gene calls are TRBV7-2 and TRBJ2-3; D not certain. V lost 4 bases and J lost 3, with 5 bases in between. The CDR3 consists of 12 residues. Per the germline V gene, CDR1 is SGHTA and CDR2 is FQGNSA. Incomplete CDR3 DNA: TGTGCCAGCAGCTACGCGACAGATACG. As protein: CASSYATDT. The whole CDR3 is CASSYATDTQYF.

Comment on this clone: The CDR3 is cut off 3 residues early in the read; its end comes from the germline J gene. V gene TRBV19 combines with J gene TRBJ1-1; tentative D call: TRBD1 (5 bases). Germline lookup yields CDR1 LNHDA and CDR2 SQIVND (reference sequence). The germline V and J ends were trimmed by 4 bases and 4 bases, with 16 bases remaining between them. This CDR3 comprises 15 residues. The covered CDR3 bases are TGTGCCAGTAGTACGCCCCTGGGGGGGGTCACTGAA. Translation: CASSTPLGGVTE. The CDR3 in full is CASSTPLGGVTEAFF.

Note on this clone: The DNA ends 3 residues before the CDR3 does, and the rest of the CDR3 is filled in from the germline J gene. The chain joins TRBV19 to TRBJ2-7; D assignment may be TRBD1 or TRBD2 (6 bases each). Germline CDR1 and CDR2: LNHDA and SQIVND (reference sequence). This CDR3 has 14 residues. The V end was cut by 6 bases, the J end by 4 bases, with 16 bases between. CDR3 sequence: CASRDTGRSYEQYF. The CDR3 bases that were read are TGTGCCAGTAGGGATACAGGGAGGAGTTACGAG.

The CDR3 sequence is CASSIYGDYGYTF. The part of the CDR3 DNA that was read is TGTGCCAGTAGTATTTACGGGGACTATGGC. The chain links TRBV19 to TRBJ1-2; D remains ambiguous. The CDR3 end lies 3 residues beyond the end of the read and is filled in from the germline J gene. V lost 3 bases to trimming and J lost 3 bases, with 8 bases between them. Germline V gene sequence: CDR1 LNHDA, CDR2 SQIVND (reference sequence). CDR3 size: 13 residues.

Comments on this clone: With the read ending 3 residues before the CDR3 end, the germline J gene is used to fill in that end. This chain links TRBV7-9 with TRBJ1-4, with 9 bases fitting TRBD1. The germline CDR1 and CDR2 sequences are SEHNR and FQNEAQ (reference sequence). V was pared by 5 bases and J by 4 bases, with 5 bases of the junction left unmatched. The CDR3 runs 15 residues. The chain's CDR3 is CASSTRQGGNEKLFF. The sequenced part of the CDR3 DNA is TGTGCCAGCAGCACCCGACAGGGGGGTAATGAAAAA.